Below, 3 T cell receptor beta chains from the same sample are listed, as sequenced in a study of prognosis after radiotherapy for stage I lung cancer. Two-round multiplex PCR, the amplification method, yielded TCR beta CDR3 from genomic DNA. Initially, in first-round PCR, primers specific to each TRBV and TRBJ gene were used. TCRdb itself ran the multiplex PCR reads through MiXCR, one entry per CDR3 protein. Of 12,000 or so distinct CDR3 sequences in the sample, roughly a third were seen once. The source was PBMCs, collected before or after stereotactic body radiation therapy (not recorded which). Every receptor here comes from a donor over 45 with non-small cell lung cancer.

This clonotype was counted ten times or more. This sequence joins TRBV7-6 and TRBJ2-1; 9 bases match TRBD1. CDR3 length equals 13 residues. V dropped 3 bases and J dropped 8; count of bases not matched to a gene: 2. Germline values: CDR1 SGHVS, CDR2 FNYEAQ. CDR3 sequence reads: CASSLGQGYEQFF. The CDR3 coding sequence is TGTGCCAGCAGCTTGGGACAGGGCTATGAGCAGTTCTTC.

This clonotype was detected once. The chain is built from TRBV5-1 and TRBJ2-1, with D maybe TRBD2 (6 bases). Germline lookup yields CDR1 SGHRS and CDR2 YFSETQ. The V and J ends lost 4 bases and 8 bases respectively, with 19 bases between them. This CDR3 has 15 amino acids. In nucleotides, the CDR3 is TGCGCCAGCAGCCCGGCTTTGAGCGGGCATTATGAGCAGTTCTTC. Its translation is CASSPALSGHYEQFF.

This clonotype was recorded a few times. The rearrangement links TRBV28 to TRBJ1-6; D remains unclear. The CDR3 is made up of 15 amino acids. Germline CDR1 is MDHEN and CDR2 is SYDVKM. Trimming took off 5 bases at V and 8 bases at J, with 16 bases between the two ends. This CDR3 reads CASSNFGRSYSPLHF. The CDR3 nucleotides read TGTGCCAGCAGTAATTTCGGCCGATCCTATTCACCCCTCCACTTT.